These T cell receptor beta chains were read from a single sample in a study of CD8 T cells in Susac syndrome. One entry per CDR3 protein, called by TCRdb with MiXCR from the immunoSEQ multiplex PCR reads. This sample has under 200,000 distinct CDR3 sequences; roughly nine tenths occur once, and the top ten carry 0.085% to 0.1%. The sample taken for sequencing was CD4+ T cells from PBMCs. The receptor source for this set is a human donor with Susac syndrome. CDR3s include the opening cysteine and the closing phenylalanine or tryptophan. A D gene is named only where the DNA matches it firmly. Not every row has a clone size; where given, it reads once, few, many or a size class.

length: 12; D: NA; J: TRBJ1-5; V: TRBV28; size: NA; CDR3: CASSLQVQPQHF; DNA: TGTGCCAGCAGTTTGCAGGTTCAGCCCCAGCATTTT
length: 15; D: NA; J: TRBJ1-2; V: TRBV7-2; size: NA; CDR3: CASSLVLGVSYGYTF; DNA: TGTGCCAGCAGCTTAGTTTTGGGGGTTAGTTATGGCTACACCTTC
length: 13; D: NA; J: TRBJ2-7; V: TRBV27; size: once; CDR3: CASSSQGFYEQYF; DNA: TGTGCCAGCAGTTCCCAGGGATTTTACGAGCAGTACTTC
length: 15; D: TRBD2; J: TRBJ2-3; V: TRBV20-1; size: once; CDR3: CSAEQTSGSRATQYF; DNA: TGCAGTGCCGAACAGACTAGCGGGTCACGCGCCACGCAGTATTTT
length: 16; D: NA; J: TRBJ1-3; V: TRBV9; size: once; CDR3: CASSVELAGTGNTIYF; DNA: TGTGCCAGCAGCGTAGAGTTGGCAGGGACTGGAAACACCATATATTTT
length: 14; D: TRBD2; J: TRBJ2-1; V: TRBV29-1; size: NA; CDR3: CSAGGLARYNEQFF; DNA: TGCAGCGCCGGGGGACTAGCGCGCTACAATGAGCAGTTCTTC
length: 15; D: NA; J: TRBJ2-5; V: TRBV18; size: NA; CDR3: CASSPPVGFQETQYF; DNA: TGTGCCAGCTCACCACCGGTCGGGTTCCAAGAGACCCAGTACTTC
length: 14; D: NA; J: TRBJ2-1; V: TRBV24-1; size: NA; CDR3: CATREGGSYNEQFF; DNA: TGTGCCACCAGGGAAGGGGGCTCCTACAATGAGCAGTTCTTC
length: 11; D: NA; J: TRBJ1-1; V: TRBV20-1; size: NA; CDR3: CSAQGNTEAFF; DNA: TGCAGTGCCCAGGGGAACACTGAAGCTTTCTTT
length: 17; D: NA; J: TRBJ2-1; V: TRBV7-3; size: NA; CDR3: CASSLWGWGVKNNEQFF; DNA: TGTGCCAGCAGCTTATGGGGTTGGGGGGTGAAGAACAATGAGCAGTTCTTC
length: 15; D: NA; J: TRBJ1-4; V: TRBV27; size: NA; CDR3: CASSLLSRVNEKLFF; DNA: TGTGCCAGCAGTTTACTGAGCAGGGTAAATGAAAAACTGTTTTTT
length: 17; D: TRBD2; J: TRBJ2-1; V: TRBV5-1; size: NA; CDR3: CASSLRYGGSAYNEQFF; DNA: TGCGCCAGCAGCTTGCGGTATGGCGGGAGCGCCTACAATGAGCAGTTCTTC